This TCR beta chain was identified in a study of T-cell reconstitution after alpha-beta-depleted transplantation in children. Study-level points and caveats: Some patients owed their high day-60 TCRbeta diversity to surviving recipient T cells and thymic progenitors.

The CDR3 has 15 residues. Trimming removed 3 bases from V and 0 bases from J, with 6 bases in between. Per germline, CDR1 LNHDA and CDR2 SQIVND (reference sequence). Preparation of the TCRbeta library was carried out with unique molecular identifiers. MiXCR, applied by TCRdb to the PCR reads, yields one record per CDR3 protein. The sample consists of 40,000 to 55,000 distinct CDR3 sequences, 7.5% to 10% of them appearing once. This clonotype has only a few counts. As yet, its antigen is unknown. This clonotype was obtained from a male patient under 10 years old who had a stem cell transplant for chronic granulomatous disease, so the T cells may come from the graft donor. The rearrangement joins TRBV19 to TRBJ2-6, with D unclear. This sample comprised PBMCs, mostly from graft donor cells, obtained 60 days after TCRalphabeta/CD19-depleted stem cell transplant. CDR3 loop: CASSMPGSGANVLTF. In DNA form, the CDR3 reads TGTGCCAGTAGTATGCCTGGCTCTGGGGCCAACGTCCTGACTTTC.